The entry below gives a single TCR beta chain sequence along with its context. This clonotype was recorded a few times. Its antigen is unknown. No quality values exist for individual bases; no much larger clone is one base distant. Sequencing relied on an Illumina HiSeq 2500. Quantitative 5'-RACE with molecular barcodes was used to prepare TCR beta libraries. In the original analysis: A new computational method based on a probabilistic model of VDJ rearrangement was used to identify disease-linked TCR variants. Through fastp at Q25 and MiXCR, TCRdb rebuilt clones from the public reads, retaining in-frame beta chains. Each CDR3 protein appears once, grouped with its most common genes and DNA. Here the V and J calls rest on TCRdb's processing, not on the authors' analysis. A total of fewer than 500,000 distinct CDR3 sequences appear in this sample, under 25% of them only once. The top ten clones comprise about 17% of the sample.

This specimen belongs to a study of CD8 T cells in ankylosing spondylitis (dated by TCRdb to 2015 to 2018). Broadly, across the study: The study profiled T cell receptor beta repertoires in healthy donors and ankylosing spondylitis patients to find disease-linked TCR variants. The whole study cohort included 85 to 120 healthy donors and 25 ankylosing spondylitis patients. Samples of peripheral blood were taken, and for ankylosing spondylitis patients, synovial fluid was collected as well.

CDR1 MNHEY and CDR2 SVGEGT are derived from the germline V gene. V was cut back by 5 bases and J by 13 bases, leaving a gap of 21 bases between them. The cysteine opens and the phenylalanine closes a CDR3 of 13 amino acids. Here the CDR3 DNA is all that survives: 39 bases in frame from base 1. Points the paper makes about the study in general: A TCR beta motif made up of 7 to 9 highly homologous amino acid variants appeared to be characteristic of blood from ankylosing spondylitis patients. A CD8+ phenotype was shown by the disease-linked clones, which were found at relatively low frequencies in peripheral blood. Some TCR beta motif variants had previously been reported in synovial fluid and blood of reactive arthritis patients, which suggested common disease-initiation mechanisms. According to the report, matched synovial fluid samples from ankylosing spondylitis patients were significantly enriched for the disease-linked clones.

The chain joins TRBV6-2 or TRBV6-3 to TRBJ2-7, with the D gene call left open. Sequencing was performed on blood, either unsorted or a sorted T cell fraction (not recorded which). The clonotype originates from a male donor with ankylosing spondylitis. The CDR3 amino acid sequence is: CASSEMALGRQYF. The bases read TGTGCCAGCAGTGAGATGGCTCTCGGGCGCCAATACTTC.